The rows below give T cell receptor beta chains drawn from one sample of a study of Ad26.COV2.S vaccination and SARS-CoV-2 variants. Measured with immunoSEQ multiplex PCR; TCRdb has only the in-frame clones, and not every one. This repertoire shows a few hundred thousand clones, 83% found once; its top ten account for 7.4%. Sequenced here: peripheral blood, sampled in a trial of Ad26.COV2.S vaccine versus placebo. These receptors originate from a person between 18 and 59 years old who received the Ad26.COV2.S COVID-19 vaccine or a placebo. Each CDR3 is given with its conserved first and last residue. D genes are given only for firm matches. Clone size, where shown, is once, few, many, or a class for clones that have expanded.

v_gene: TRBV5-1; d_gene: TRBD1; abundance: .; j_gene: TRBJ1-2; CDR3nt: TGCGCCAGCAGCCCAGGGGGACAGGGTGACGGCTACACCTTC; CDR3aa: CASSPGGQGDGYTF
v_gene: TRBV7-3; d_gene: TRBD2; abundance: .; j_gene: TRBJ2-1; CDR3nt: TGTGCCAGCAGCCCGACGGGGGGGCTCTCCTACAATGAGCAGTTCTTC; CDR3aa: CASSPTGGLSYNEQFF
v_gene: TRBV28; d_gene: .; abundance: .; j_gene: TRBJ2-6; CDR3nt: TGTGCCAGCAGCCCCTCTGGGGCCAACGTCCTGACTTTC; CDR3aa: CASSPSGANVLTF
v_gene: TRBV5-6; d_gene: TRBD2; abundance: once; j_gene: TRBJ2-1; CDR3nt: TGTGCCAGCAGCCCAGGCCCGGGACTAGCGGGTTCCGGTGAGCAGTTCTTC; CDR3aa: CASSPGPGLAGSGEQFF
v_gene: TRBV7-2; d_gene: .; abundance: .; j_gene: TRBJ1-2; CDR3nt: TGTGCCAGCAGCTTAGTTTTTCGGGGCGGTAACTATGGCTACACCTTC; CDR3aa: CASSLVFRGGNYGYTF
v_gene: TRBV20-1; d_gene: .; abundance: .; j_gene: TRBJ1-1; CDR3nt: TGCAGTGCCACAAGAGCGAGTGAAGCTTTCTTT; CDR3aa: CSATRASEAFF
v_gene: TRBV28; d_gene: TRBD1; abundance: .; j_gene: TRBJ2-6; CDR3nt: TGTGCCAGCAGTGCTGCTGGATACAGGGGGCCAGGGGCCAACGTCCTGACTTTC; CDR3aa: CASSAAGYRGPGANVLTF
v_gene: TRBV6-4; d_gene: TRBD1; abundance: .; j_gene: TRBJ1-5; CDR3nt: TGTGCCAGCAGTGACCCGGACAGGGGAGTAGGGGTCAATCAGCCCCAGCATTTT; CDR3aa: CASSDPDRGVGVNQPQHF
v_gene: TRBV2; d_gene: .; abundance: .; j_gene: TRBJ2-7; CDR3nt: TGTGCCAGCACTAGGGGAAGTTTCGACGAGCAGTACTTC; CDR3aa: CASTRGSFDEQYF
v_gene: TRBV16; d_gene: TRBD1; abundance: .; j_gene: TRBJ1-2; CDR3nt: TGTGCCAGCAGCCAATGGACAGGGAAAAATTATGGCTACACCTTC; CDR3aa: CASSQWTGKNYGYTF
v_gene: TRBV27; d_gene: TRBD1; abundance: .; j_gene: TRBJ1-2; CDR3nt: TGTGCCAGCAGTGCAACAGGGGTTATCGGTGGCTACACCTTC; CDR3aa: CASSATGVIGGYTF
v_gene: TRBV2; d_gene: .; abundance: .; j_gene: TRBJ2-3; CDR3nt: TGTGCCAGCAGTGACCTCCGGGGCCCCATTCCGCAGTATTTT; CDR3aa: CASSDLRGPIPQYF
v_gene: TRBV28; d_gene: .; abundance: .; j_gene: TRBJ2-7; CDR3nt: TGTGCCAGCAGTTATGGGGAGCAGTACTTC; CDR3aa: CASSYGEQYF
v_gene: TRBV19; d_gene: .; abundance: once; j_gene: TRBJ2-1; CDR3nt: TGTGCCAGTAGTTCCCGTCCCAGGGGCAATGAGCAGTTCTTC; CDR3aa: CASSSRPRGNEQFF
v_gene: TRBV6-5; d_gene: .; abundance: .; j_gene: TRBJ2-7; CDR3nt: TGTGCCAGCAGCCGAGAGGGATACGAGCAGTACTTC; CDR3aa: CASSREGYEQYF
v_gene: TRBV7-2; d_gene: TRBD2; abundance: .; j_gene: TRBJ2-7; CDR3nt: TGTGCCAGCAGCTCCCGGGGACTAGCGGGAGGCCAAACCCACTTC; CDR3aa: CASSSRGLAGGQTHF
v_gene: TRBV7-9; d_gene: .; abundance: .; j_gene: TRBJ2-5; CDR3nt: TGTGCCAGCAGCTTAGTGGCAGGCTTAAAAGAGACCCAGTACTTC; CDR3aa: CASSLVAGLKETQYF
v_gene: TRBV25-1; d_gene: TRBD1; abundance: .; j_gene: TRBJ1-2; CDR3nt: TGTGCCAGCAGTGGCCCAGGGGGCGCGAACTATGGCTACACCTTC; CDR3aa: CASSGPGGANYGYTF
v_gene: TRBV6-5; d_gene: .; abundance: .; j_gene: TRBJ1-2; CDR3nt: TGTGCCAGCAGTACCCAGGGGTTGGGGGGCTACACCTTC; CDR3aa: CASSTQGLGGYTF
v_gene: TRBV7-2; d_gene: TRBD1; abundance: once; j_gene: TRBJ2-1; CDR3nt: TGTGCCAGCAGCGCCCGGACAGGGGCTAACAATGAGCAGTTCTTC; CDR3aa: CASSARTGANNEQFF
v_gene: TRBV6-6; d_gene: TRBD2; abundance: .; j_gene: TRBJ2-5; CDR3nt: TGTGCCAGCAGTTACGTGGCTAGCGGGGGAGAGACCCAGTACTTC; CDR3aa: CASSYVASGGETQYF
v_gene: TRBV6-5; d_gene: .; abundance: .; j_gene: TRBJ2-3; CDR3nt: TGTGCCAGCAGGAAGAGGGGGGCGGATACGCAGTATTTT; CDR3aa: CASRKRGADTQYF